Listed below are T cell receptor beta chains from one sample, sequenced in a study of cytomegalovirus exposure and HLA in healthy donors. Using immunoSEQ multiplex PCR, the repertoire was profiled, and TCRdb retains in-frame clones only, with some absent. The sample includes around 140,000 clones. Sequencing was performed on PBMCs. The receptors shown here come from a male donor in good health and CMV-seronegative. Both conserved end residues are part of each CDR3. Each record gives: D gene, J gene, V gene, CDR3 DNA, CDR3 protein. The D gene is left open where the match is weak.

d_gene: -; j_gene: TRBJ1-5; v_gene: TRBV7-9; CDR3nt: TGTGCCAGCAGCCTGGAGGGAGGAAATCAGCCCCAGCATTTT; CDR3aa: CASSLEGGNQPQHF
d_gene: -; j_gene: TRBJ1-2; v_gene: TRBV27; CDR3nt: TGTGCCAGCAGACGAGGACAGCACTATGGCTACACCTTC; CDR3aa: CASRRGQHYGYTF
d_gene: -; j_gene: TRBJ2-2; v_gene: TRBV7-2; CDR3nt: TGTGCCAGCAGCGCCCGGGGGAAAGAGACCGGGGAGCTGTTTTTT; CDR3aa: CASSARGKETGELFF
d_gene: TRBD1; j_gene: TRBJ2-3; v_gene: TRBV5-1; CDR3nt: TGCGCCAGCAGCTTTGGACAGGGTCCCACAGATACGCAGTATTTT; CDR3aa: CASSFGQGPTDTQYF
d_gene: -; j_gene: TRBJ1-5; v_gene: TRBV27; CDR3nt: TGTGCCAGCAGTCCCGCTTTGGGTAGCGGCAATCAGCCCCAGCATTTT; CDR3aa: CASSPALGSGNQPQHF
d_gene: TRBD2; j_gene: TRBJ2-2; v_gene: TRBV30; CDR3nt: TGTGCCTGGAGTGTACGGGCGGGAGGTATCACCGGGGAGCTGTTTTTT; CDR3aa: CAWSVRAGGITGELFF
d_gene: -; j_gene: TRBJ1-3; v_gene: TRBV9; CDR3nt: TGTGCCAGCAGCGCACAGGCTTCTCGGGACACCATATATTTT; CDR3aa: CASSAQASRDTIYF
d_gene: -; j_gene: TRBJ1-1; v_gene: TRBV19; CDR3nt: TGTGCCAGTAAGGAGGACTATAACACTGAAGCTTTCTTT; CDR3aa: CASKEDYNTEAFF
d_gene: TRBD2; j_gene: TRBJ2-7; v_gene: TRBV7-2; CDR3nt: TGTGCCAGCAGCGAGACTAGCGGCGCCTACGAGCAGTACTTC; CDR3aa: CASSETSGAYEQYF
d_gene: TRBD1; j_gene: TRBJ1-1; v_gene: TRBV6-5; CDR3nt: TGTGCCAGCAGAGAGAACAGGGGGATCGAAGCTTTCTTT; CDR3aa: CASRENRGIEAFF
d_gene: TRBD1; j_gene: TRBJ2-2; v_gene: TRBV11-3; CDR3nt: TGTGCCAGCAGCTTCGCCCCCGGGACAGGTGGGGAGCTGTTTTTT; CDR3aa: CASSFAPGTGGELFF
d_gene: TRBD1; j_gene: TRBJ2-1; v_gene: TRBV10-2; CDR3nt: TGCGCCTCTCAACGGGATACAGGGGGTGAGCAGTTCTTC; CDR3aa: CASQRDTGGEQFF
d_gene: TRBD1; j_gene: TRBJ1-1; v_gene: TRBV2; CDR3nt: TGTGCCAGCGTGGGACAGACCATGAACACTGAAGCTTTCTTT; CDR3aa: CASVGQTMNTEAFF
d_gene: -; j_gene: TRBJ1-1; v_gene: TRBV5-1; CDR3nt: TGCGCCAGCAGCTTGGCGGGGGGGGTGAACACTGAAGCTTTCTTT; CDR3aa: CASSLAGGVNTEAFF
d_gene: TRBD1; j_gene: TRBJ1-1; v_gene: TRBV11-3; CDR3nt: TGTGCCAGCAGCCCAGGACAGGGGAACACTGAAGCTTTCTTT; CDR3aa: CASSPGQGNTEAFF
d_gene: -; j_gene: TRBJ1-1; v_gene: TRBV5-1; CDR3nt: TGCGCCAGCAGCTTAACCGGGACAAGTATCAACACTGAAGCTTTCTTT; CDR3aa: CASSLTGTSINTEAFF
d_gene: TRBD2; j_gene: TRBJ2-2; v_gene: TRBV28; CDR3nt: TGTGCCAGCAGTTTAGCGGGGGGACCCGGGGAGCTGTTTTTT; CDR3aa: CASSLAGGPGELFF
d_gene: -; j_gene: TRBJ1-1; v_gene: TRBV7-9; CDR3nt: TGTGCCAGCAGCTTACTCGAGCCTGAAGCTTTCTTT; CDR3aa: CASSLLEPEAFF
d_gene: TRBD1; j_gene: TRBJ1-3; v_gene: TRBV5-1; CDR3nt: TGCGCCAGTTCCATGGGACAGGGTGATTGGAGTCGAGGAAACACCATATATTTT; CDR3aa: CASSMGQGDWSRGNTIYF
d_gene: TRBD2; j_gene: TRBJ2-1; v_gene: TRBV5-8; CDR3nt: TGTGCCAGCAGCTTGGCTAGACTAGCGGGGTATGAGCAGTTCTTC; CDR3aa: CASSLARLAGYEQFF
d_gene: TRBD2; j_gene: TRBJ2-2; v_gene: TRBV7-2; CDR3nt: TGTGCCAGCAGCCCGAGGACTAGCGGGAACGGGGAGCTGTTTTTT; CDR3aa: CASSPRTSGNGELFF
d_gene: -; j_gene: TRBJ1-1; v_gene: TRBV5-1; CDR3nt: TGCGCCAGCAGCTTGCTCCGAGGATACATGAACACTGAAGCTTTCTTT; CDR3aa: CASSLLRGYMNTEAFF
d_gene: -; j_gene: TRBJ2-3; v_gene: TRBV19; CDR3nt: TGTGCCAGTAGTAGACTGAGCACAGATACGCAGTATTTT; CDR3aa: CASSRLSTDTQYF
d_gene: -; j_gene: TRBJ1-4; v_gene: TRBV6-5; CDR3nt: TGTGCCAGCAGGTACTCGATCAGGGCAACTAATGAAAAACTGTTTTTT; CDR3aa: CASRYSIRATNEKLFF
d_gene: TRBD2; j_gene: TRBJ2-1; v_gene: TRBV30; CDR3nt: TGTGCCTGGAGTGTACTTGGACTAGTTGGGGATGAGCAGTTCTTC; CDR3aa: CAWSVLGLVGDEQFF
d_gene: -; j_gene: TRBJ2-7; v_gene: TRBV6-5; CDR3nt: TGTGCCAGCAGTCCCTCCAGAGTTACAGCCTACGAGCAGTACTTC; CDR3aa: CASSPSRVTAYEQYF
d_gene: -; j_gene: TRBJ2-4; v_gene: TRBV20-1; CDR3nt: TGCAGTGCTAGCCGGGACTACATTCAGTACTTC; CDR3aa: CSASRDYIQYF
d_gene: TRBD1; j_gene: TRBJ2-7; v_gene: TRBV5-4; CDR3nt: TGTGCCAGCAGCGTAACCGGGACAGGGCTCTACGAGCAGTACTTC; CDR3aa: CASSVTGTGLYEQYF
d_gene: -; j_gene: TRBJ1-1; v_gene: TRBV2; CDR3nt: TGTGCCAGCAGTAGGGGGGGTTTGGAAGCTTTCTTT; CDR3aa: CASSRGGLEAFF
d_gene: TRBD2; j_gene: TRBJ2-5; v_gene: TRBV19; CDR3nt: TGTGCCAGTATTCCCGGGACTAGCAATTCGGAGACCCAGTACTTC; CDR3aa: CASIPGTSNSETQYF
d_gene: -; j_gene: TRBJ1-1; v_gene: TRBV5-1; CDR3nt: TGCGCCAGCAGCCTACAGGGCAGAGAGGCTTTCTTT; CDR3aa: CASSLQGREAFF
d_gene: TRBD2; j_gene: TRBJ2-3; v_gene: TRBV15; CDR3nt: TGTGCCACCAGCGGCTTGACTAGCGGAGACACAGATACGCAGTATTTT; CDR3aa: CATSGLTSGDTDTQYF
d_gene: -; j_gene: TRBJ1-6; v_gene: TRBV5-1; CDR3nt: TGCGCCAGCAGCTTGGCCCACGGGGGGAATTCACCCCTCCACTTT; CDR3aa: CASSLAHGGNSPLHF
d_gene: TRBD1; j_gene: TRBJ1-1; v_gene: TRBV4-1; CDR3nt: TGCGCCAGCAGCCAAGAGGACAGGGGGGACACTGAAGCTTTCTTT; CDR3aa: CASSQEDRGDTEAFF
d_gene: -; j_gene: TRBJ2-1; v_gene: TRBV6-6; CDR3nt: TGTGCCAGCAGCCCCCCTAGGTCCTACAATGAGCAGTTCTTC; CDR3aa: CASSPPRSYNEQFF
d_gene: -; j_gene: TRBJ2-7; v_gene: TRBV28; CDR3nt: TGTGCCAGCAGTTTATCGGGGTACGAGCAGTACTTC; CDR3aa: CASSLSGYEQYF
d_gene: TRBD1; j_gene: TRBJ1-2; v_gene: TRBV28; CDR3nt: TGTGCCAGCAGCTGGGACAGTACGAACTATGGCTACACCTTC; CDR3aa: CASSWDSTNYGYTF
d_gene: TRBD2; j_gene: TRBJ2-7; v_gene: TRBV27; CDR3nt: TGTGCCAGCAGACCACTAGCGGGGTATAGGTACGAGCAGTACTTC; CDR3aa: CASRPLAGYRYEQYF
d_gene: -; j_gene: TRBJ1-5; v_gene: TRBV6-5; CDR3nt: TGTGCCAGCGGGGCAGGGGCGGAGAATCAGCCCCAGCATTTT; CDR3aa: CASGAGAENQPQHF
d_gene: -; j_gene: TRBJ1-2; v_gene: TRBV7-9; CDR3nt: TGTGCCAGCAGCTCGTCCTATGGCTACACCTTC; CDR3aa: CASSSSYGYTF
d_gene: TRBD2; j_gene: TRBJ2-1; v_gene: TRBV7-9; CDR3nt: TGTGCCAGCAGCTTCCTAGCGGGAGAGGGGGGTGAGCAGTTCTTC; CDR3aa: CASSFLAGEGGEQFF
d_gene: -; j_gene: TRBJ1-5; v_gene: TRBV7-6; CDR3nt: TGTGCCAGCAGCTTTGGGACTAATCAGCCCCAGCATTTT; CDR3aa: CASSFGTNQPQHF
d_gene: TRBD2; j_gene: TRBJ2-3; v_gene: TRBV5-6; CDR3nt: TGTGCCAGCAGCGCCGGACTAGCGGGACCATGGGGCGGTACGCAGTATTTT; CDR3aa: CASSAGLAGPWGGTQYF
d_gene: TRBD1; j_gene: TRBJ1-1; v_gene: TRBV5-1; CDR3nt: TGCGCCAGCAGCCTACGGACAGGGAACACTGAAGCTTTCTTT; CDR3aa: CASSLRTGNTEAFF
d_gene: TRBD1; j_gene: TRBJ1-1; v_gene: TRBV15; CDR3nt: TGTGCCACCAGCAGAGATCCTGGACAGGGTGAAGCTTTCTTT; CDR3aa: CATSRDPGQGEAFF
d_gene: -; j_gene: TRBJ1-5; v_gene: TRBV19; CDR3nt: TGTGCCAGTAGCTTTAGCAATCAGCCCCAGCATTTT; CDR3aa: CASSFSNQPQHF
d_gene: -; j_gene: TRBJ1-2; v_gene: TRBV4-3; CDR3nt: TGCGCCAGCAGCCCGCAGTCATGGGACAAGAACTATGGCTACACCTTC; CDR3aa: CASSPQSWDKNYGYTF
d_gene: -; j_gene: TRBJ1-2; v_gene: TRBV7-3; CDR3nt: TGTGCCAGCAGCCTTAGTCCCGTTTATGGCTACACCTTC; CDR3aa: CASSLSPVYGYTF
d_gene: -; j_gene: TRBJ2-7; v_gene: TRBV18; CDR3nt: TGTGCCAGCTCAGACGGACAGTCCTACGAGCAGTACTTC; CDR3aa: CASSDGQSYEQYF
d_gene: -; j_gene: TRBJ2-3; v_gene: TRBV7-8; CDR3nt: TGTGCCAGCAGCTTAGACTTCTCGCAAAGCACAGATACGCAGTATTTT; CDR3aa: CASSLDFSQSTDTQYF
d_gene: TRBD1; j_gene: TRBJ2-1; v_gene: TRBV19; CDR3nt: TGTGCCAGTAGTCCCTGGACAGGGCACAATGAGCAGTTCTTC; CDR3aa: CASSPWTGHNEQFF
d_gene: -; j_gene: TRBJ1-1; v_gene: TRBV5-6; CDR3nt: TGTGCCAGCAGCTTGCGTGGAGGGGCGATTGTCACTGAAGCTTTCTTT; CDR3aa: CASSLRGGAIVTEAFF